This TCR beta chain was identified during a study of T-cell reconstitution after alpha-beta-depleted transplantation in children. The library targeted TCRbeta and was prepared with unique molecular identifiers. Via MiXCR, TCRdb re-called the PCR reads, giving one row per CDR3 protein. The sample contains roughly 420,000 distinct CDR3 sequences, about 16% of which appear only once. After removal of 3 bases from V and 2 bases from J, the junction contained 4 bases not matched to a gene. The CDR3 sequence is 15 residues long. Per germline, CDR1 SEHNR and CDR2 FQNEAQ (reference sequence). This chain uses TRBV7-9 with TRBJ1-5; 7 bases are a match to TRBD1. The sequence was collected from a boy younger than two who had a stem cell transplant for Wiskott-Aldrich syndrome, so the T cells may come from the graft donor. The sequenced sample was PBMCs, mostly from graft donor cells, obtained 360 days after TCRalphabeta/CD19-depleted stem cell transplant. CDR3 protein: CASSFTGVGNQPQHF. DNA for the CDR3: TGTGCCAGCAGCTTTACAGGGGTCGGCAATCAGCCCCAGCATTTT.